These 9 T cell receptor beta chains were sequenced from one sample in a study of beta chain features in type 1 diabetes. The sequenced template was cDNA made from the entire isolated RNA. Clones were read by immunoSEQ multiplex PCR, and TCRdb kept only the in-frame ones, dropping some. The data contain under 400,000 clones, 11% to 15% of them singletons. What was sequenced was central memory CD4+ T cells from blood. The origin of the receptors is a man aged 25-45 years in good health.

The chain employs TRBV27 and TRBJ1-6; the D is unclear. Germline V gene data show CDR1 as MNHEY and CDR2 as SMNVEV (reference sequence). V was cut by 2 bases and J by 10 bases, with 21 bases left in between. CDR3 length: 17 residues. DNA of the CDR3: TGTGCCAGCAGTTTAAAGGGCCCGAAAGCAGGTTTATCACCCCTCCACTTT. Protein product: CASSLKGPKAGLSPLHF.

The table lists this clone with a few counts. The gene calls are TRBV9 and TRBJ2-3, with TRBD2 matching over 8 bases. The CDR3 runs to 15 residues. Germline CDR1 reads SGDLS; CDR2 reads YYNGEE. The V segment lost 4 bases and the J segment 4 bases; nucleotides outside the gene matches: 8. CDR3 in amino acids: CASSRPSGRPDTQYF. The CDR3 DNA reads as TGTGCCAGCAGCCGACCTAGCGGGCGCCCAGATACGCAGTATTTT.

This clone has at least ten counts. The chain employs TRBV7-9 and TRBJ2-7; 8 positions agree with TRBD2. The ends lost 1 base at V and 2 bases at J; junction bases unmatched: 4. Germline lookup yields CDR1 SEHNR and CDR2 FQNEAQ (reference sequence). There are 15 residues in the CDR3. The CDR3 bases are TGTGCCAGCAGCTTAGAGGGGACTAGTCCCTACGAGCAGTACGTC. It specifies CASSLEGTSPYEQYV.

The genes are TRBV6-6 and TRBJ1-6; D is uncertain. Trimming removed 5 bases at V and 3 bases at J, with 5 bases between. The CDR3 is made up of 13 amino acids. Per germline, CDR1 MNHNY and CDR2 SVGAGI (reference sequence). CDR3 protein: CASSDNYNSPLHF. CDR3 sequence (DNA): TGTGCCAGCAGTGACAACTATAATTCACCCCTCCACTTT.

There are a few counts of this clone. The chain joins TRBV29-1 to TRBJ2-1; 13 nucleotides agree with TRBD2. CDR1 and CDR2 from the germline V gene are SQVTM and ANQGSEA. The CDR3 totals 19 residues. The V gene end was trimmed by 6 bases and the J gene end by 6 bases; junction bases not matched to a gene: 20. CDR3: CSVPQWTSGSPVLGNEQFF. CDR3 coding DNA: TGCAGCGTCCCCCAGTGGACTAGCGGGAGTCCGGTCTTGGGCAATGAGCAGTTCTTC.

Written as DNA, the CDR3 is TGCGCCAGCACCCTCGGGACAGAAATCACAGATACGCAGTATTTT. Translating it yields CASTLGTEITDTQYF. The gene calls are TRBV4-1 and TRBJ2-3, with TRBD1 matching 7 bases. CDR1 MGHRA and CDR2 YSYEKL come from the germline V gene. CDR3 length: 15 residues. The V and J ends lost 7 bases and 2 bases, in that order; junction bases with no gene match: 9.

This clone was counted a few times. This chain uses TRBV5-4 with TRBJ2-6; tentatively, D is TRBD2 (6 bases). The CDR3 length is 15 residues. Trimming cost V 4 bases and J 2 bases, with 10 bases left between them. The germline V gene encodes CDR1 SGHNT and CDR2 YYREEE (reference sequence). The CDR3 nucleotides are TGTGCCAGCAGCCAAGGCGGGGCTGGGGCCAACGTCCTGACTTTC. Its protein is CASSQGGAGANVLTF.

The chain is built from TRBV9 and TRBJ2-2; no definite D call. This CDR3 has 15 amino acids. Per the germline V gene, CDR1 is SGDLS and CDR2 is YYNGEE. Trimming removed 4 bases from V and 1 base from J, with 11 bases in between. The CDR3 DNA is TGTGCCAGCAGCCAAGCCACACAGAACACCGGGGAGCTGTTTTTT. It is translated as CASSQATQNTGELFF.

CDR3 DNA: TGCAGCGTTGAAGATCTAGTCCGACAGGGGGCGGACTACAACTATGGCTACACCTTC. As protein: CSVEDLVRQGADYNYGYTF. The genes are TRBV29-1 and TRBJ1-2; 10 bases are shared with TRBD1. V trimming: 0 bases; J trimming: 2 bases; junction bases outside the gene matches: 15. The length of the CDR3 is 19 residues. From germline, CDR1 is SQVTM and CDR2 ANQGSEA.